This T cell receptor (beta chain) stems from a study of T cell changes during pregnancy in multiple sclerosis (dated by TCRdb to between 2018 and 2021). Study-wide context: The study looked at changes in the T cell repertoire across pregnancy in women with multiple sclerosis.

The library was produced with the immunoSEQ multiplex PCR assay. The table was pulled from immuneACCESS by TCRdb, which kept in-frame rearrangements only. Such tables lose some clones; where checked, under half of the loss comes from unresolved V genes, and the rest has no known cause. In this sample the table shows fewer than 90,000 clones, over 85% of which occur a single time. The top ten clones comprise roughly 0.94% of the sample. The CDR3 numbers 16 residues from cysteine through phenylalanine. Solely the CDR3 DNA is kept, with 48 bases framed from the first base. V loses 8 bases at its end and J loses 3 bases; junction bases beyond the gene matches: 15. As encoded in the germline V gene (reference sequence), CDR1 is MNHEY while CDR2 is SMNVEV. Turning to this clone: Its antigen specificity is not known. One base away there is no much larger clone; base qualities are not given.

This receptor was identified in a female donor with multiple sclerosis, enrolled in a pregnancy study. The sequence is built from TRBV27 and TRBJ2-5, with 7 middle bases fitting TRBD2. The source material was peripheral blood, sampled in the first trimester of pregnancy. The nucleotide sequence reads TGTGCCAGCCGTCCCCAGGGTAGCGGGCTTAAAGAGACCCAGTACTTC. Translated, this gives CASRPQGSGLKETQYF.